This T cell receptor (beta chain) is drawn from a study of blood T cell repertoires in COVID-19. Study in general: From T cells, B-cell-depleted T cells, or PBMCs came the material, which was cDNA or gDNA.

Profiled with immunoSEQ multiplex PCR; TCRdb holds only in-frame clones, not every one. The sample includes almost 300,000 clones, approximately 89% of them seen just once. This clone was counted only a few times. Germline V lookup: CDR1 SEHNR, CDR2 FQNEAQ (reference sequence). The CDR3 runs to 16 residues. Trimming removed 2 bases from V and 5 bases from J, with 19 bases in between. This TCR derives from a woman younger than 45 with COVID-19, enrolled during active disease. V is TRBV7-9 and J is TRBJ2-7, with D maybe TRBD1 (7 bases). Sequencing input: peripheral blood. CDR3 region: CASSLRNPGGGHEQYF. The CDR3 coding sequence is TGTGCCAGCAGCTTACGGAACCCAGGAGGGGGCCACGAGCAGTACTTC.